These T cell receptor beta chains were read from a single sample in a study of molecular identifiers for immune sequencing clone quantification. TCRdb passed the PCR reads through MiXCR, listing each CDR3 protein once. This table holds about 500,000 distinct CDR3 sequences, less than 30% found once. Sample: naive CD8+ T cells from blood, with Jurkat cell RNA spiked in. The origin of the receptors is a human donor in good health. Some libraries in this study had Jurkat cell RNA spiked in. Each CDR3 is given without its conserved first and last residue.

TRBV20-1	TRBJ1-6	STHSRARVWNSPLH
TRBV7-2	TRBJ1-1	ASSLGTVEAS
TRBV18	TRBJ2-7	ASSPGTSFYEQY
TRBV6-5	TRBJ1-5	ASSIDRTSNQPQH
TRBV14	TRBJ1-3	ASSQGWGSDTIY
TRBV4-3	TRBJ2-7	ASSQGTSAVYEQY
TRBV3-2	TRBJ2-1	AIIDRGRSYNEQF
TRBV20-1	TRBJ2-1	SADTGTSGNYEQF
TRBV3-1	TRBJ2-7	ASSQAPTGVSYEQY
TRBV14	TRBJ2-7	ASSQVPGPYEQY
TRBV27	TRBJ2-3	ASSPLAGEGYTDTQY
TRBV16	TRBJ1-2	ASSQFQGASGYT
TRBV6-2/TRBV6-3	TRBJ2-5	ASSYSSGQETQY
TRBV13	TRBJ1-1	ASSPLNRRTEAF
TRBV4-3	TRBJ2-4	ASSQDLRGSAKTIQY
TRBV4-3	TRBJ2-3	ASSQDSWDTQY
TRBV19	TRBJ2-5	ASSRLTGTRTQY
TRBV21-1	TRBJ1-2	ASSKRNQGRSYGYT
TRBV30	TRBJ1-1	AWTEGVRDTEAF
TRBV4-2	TRBJ2-1	ASSQDTGGPSVNEQF
TRBV7-9	TRBJ2-7	ASSSYDGAWD
TRBV6-2/TRBV6-3	TRBJ1-5	ASRVFGTGSQPQH
TRBV7-2	TRBJ2-3	ASSLYGGLGDTQY
TRBV3-1	TRBJ2-2	ASSHQGTGTGELF
TRBV6-2/TRBV6-3	TRBJ2-3	ASSPGTSGSVASGDTQY
TRBV2	TRBJ2-7	ASSVRDFYEQY
TRBV19	TRBJ2-7	ASSIRTSYEQY
TRBV5-3	TRBJ2-6	VSSGYWGRGHSGANVLT
TRBV7-2	TRBJ2-7	ASSSTGEVYEQY
TRBV5-6	TRBJ2-1	ASSSLGQGLNEQF
TRBV20-1	TRBJ2-3	SANAQGTTDTQY
TRBV6-6	TRBJ2-7	ASSYSGQIYEQY
TRBV7-8	TRBJ1-4	ASSYNFGQADEKLF
TRBV19	TRBJ1-2	ASSIGFGDPDYGYT
TRBV20-1	TRBJ1-1	SARELLYTEAF
TRBV4-1	TRBJ2-5	ASSQDHQQETQY
TRBV12-5	TRBJ2-5	ASGWGLAVQETQY